This paragraph reports one T cell receptor (beta chain). The antigen remains unidentified. This CDR3 is built from 15 residues. The germline gives CDR1 SGHRS, CDR2 YFSETQ. V was cut by 2 bases and J by 0 bases, with 11 bases left in between. With 60 Vbeta and 13 Jbeta primers, the PCR was carried out. This table comes from immunoSEQ multiplex PCR, and its TCRdb copy is limited to in-frame clones, with some not included. The sample includes 130,000 or so clones, 83% of them seen just once. This record comes from a study of cytomegalovirus exposure and HLA in healthy donors. Study-level findings and limits: In a later analysis, TCR beta V- and J-gene trimming was associated with a missense DCLRE1C variant.

Material for sequencing was PBMCs. The chain has TRBV5-1 and TRBJ1-1, with a weak D call TRBD1 (5 bases). This TCR derives from a man aged 40-55 years in good health and CMV-seronegative. CDR3 coding DNA: TGCGCCAGCAGCTTCGACAGTTTAATGAACACTGAAGCTTTCTTT. The encoded protein is CASSFDSLMNTEAFF.